What follows are 11 T cell receptor beta chains derived from one specimen sequenced in a study of blood T cell repertoires in COVID-19. Sequenced by immunoSEQ multiplex PCR; TCRdb stores in-frame clones only, minus some. This table holds about 61,000 clones, about 90% found once. What was sequenced was peripheral blood. The receptors come from a woman in her forties or fifties with active or convalescent COVID-19.

This clone was seen only once. This rearrangement joins TRBV6-5 to TRBJ2-5, with a tentative D call TRBD1 (5 bases). V dropped 5 bases and J dropped 1 base, with 14 bases sitting between them. The germline gives CDR1 MNHEY, CDR2 SVGAGI. The CDR3 has 15 residues. The CDR3 here is CASSPVDSLQETQYF. CDR3 coding DNA: TGTGCCAGCAGTCCCGTCGACAGCCTCCAAGAGACCCAGTACTTC.

V usage is TRBV7-9 and J usage is TRBJ2-7; D unclear. Germline CDR1 is SEHNR and CDR2 is FQNEAQ (reference sequence). This CDR3 spans 15 amino acids. Trimming stripped 0 bases from V and 4 bases from J, with 13 bases between. CDR3 amino acids: CASSLAGSPTYEQYF. For the CDR3, the DNA is TGTGCCAGCAGCTTAGCCGGGTCCCCTACTTACGAGCAGTACTTC.

V and J are TRBV18 and TRBJ1-2, with a possible D match to TRBD1 (6 bases). The V and J ends lost 11 bases and 7 bases respectively, with 17 bases between them. Germline values: CDR1 KGHSH, CDR2 LQKENI. This CDR3 spans 12 amino acids. CDR3 residues: CAGTDRQTGYTF. The CDR3 bases are TGTGCCGGTACAGACAGGCAAACTGGCTACACCTTC.

This rearrangement joins TRBV2 to TRBJ1-1, with 7 nucleotides matching TRBD1. CDR3 length equals 13 residues. Germline lookup yields CDR1 SNHLY and CDR2 FYNNEI. Trimming at V came to 4 bases and at J to 7 bases, leaving 6 bases not matched to a gene. CDR3 coding DNA: TGTGCCAGCAGTGTTCGACAGGGTGGTGAAGCTTTCTTT. Its translation: CASSVRQGGEAFF. Supplemented by reference TRBV2 and TRBJ1-1, the full variable domain reads EPEVTQTPSHQVTQMGQEVILRCVPISNHLYFYWYRQILGQKVEFLVSFYNNEISEKSEIFDDQFSVERPDGSNFTLKIRSTKLEDSAMYFCASSVRQGGEAFFGQGTRLTVV.

The chain joins TRBV2 to TRBJ2-5; D possibly corresponds to TRBD2 (6 bases). The CDR3 sequence is 14 residues long. Germline CDR1 reads SNHLY; CDR2 reads FYNNEI. The V end lost 7 bases, the J end lost 2 bases, and 14 bases lay between the germline ends. Written as DNA, the CDR3 is TGTGCCAGCACGAGTTGGAGGGCGCAAGAGACCCAGTACTTC. Protein sequence: CASTSWRAQETQYF.

The rearrangement joins TRBV5-8 to TRBJ2-7; TRBD2 matches at 11 bases. There are 14 residues in the CDR3. Per the germline V gene, CDR1 is SGHTS and CDR2 is YDEGEE. V was clipped by 9 bases and J by 2 bases; unmatched bases: 7. Written as DNA, the CDR3 is TGTGCCACCTTAGCGGGAGGGTTTCCCTACGAGCAGTACTTC. It yields the protein CATLAGGFPYEQYF.

The chain couples TRBV9 to TRBJ1-3, with D maybe TRBD1 (6 bases). V dropped 0 bases and J dropped 4 bases, with 11 bases sitting between them. The germline V gene has CDR1 SGDLS and CDR2 YYNGEE. This CDR3 contains 15 residues. CDR3 in amino acids: CASSVGGGMGNTIYF. The CDR3 region has the DNA TGTGCCAGCAGCGTAGGTGGGGGCATGGGAAACACCATATATTTT.

V usage is TRBV7-8 and J usage is TRBJ2-2, with 9 nucleotides matching TRBD1. The J segment lost 8 bases and the V segment lost 1 base, leaving 5 bases of the junction unmatched. CDR3 length equals 15 residues. The germline gives CDR1 SGHVS, CDR2 FQNEAQ. CDR3 bases: TGTGCCAGCAGCTTAGATGGGACAGGGAGGGGGGAGCTGTTTTTT. This gives the protein CASSLDGTGRGELFF.

This sequence joins TRBV12-3 or TRBV12-4 and TRBJ1-1; no definite D call. V gave up 6 bases and J gave up 4 bases, with 6 bases separating them. The CDR3 has 11 residues. The chain's CDR3 is CASSLSTEAFF. In DNA form, the CDR3 reads TGTGCCAGCAGCTTGAGCACTGAAGCTTTCTTT.

This chain joins TRBV7-6 and TRBJ2-1, with 7 positions matching TRBD2. In germline, CDR1 is SGHVS, CDR2 FNYEAQ. With 0 bases clipped from V and 7 bases from J, the junction kept 3 bases outside the gene matches. The CDR3 is made up of 14 amino acids. CDR3 sequence reads: CASSLARGGNEQFF. The CDR3 DNA is TGTGCCAGCAGCTTAGCGCGGGGAGGGAATGAGCAGTTCTTC.

The V call is TRBV5-1, the J call TRBJ2-1; TRBD1 aligns across 9 bases. CDR3 length: 17 residues. Germline values: CDR1 SGHRS, CDR2 YFSETQ. With 3 bases clipped from V and 2 bases from J, the junction kept 9 bases outside the gene matches. This CDR3 reads CASSWTTGGWTYNEQFF. CDR3 sequence (DNA): TGCGCCAGCAGCTGGACTACAGGGGGCTGGACCTACAATGAGCAGTTCTTC.